The clone carrying this T cell receptor beta chain was counted between two and nine times. Its specificity is unknown. The record originates from a study of T-cell reconstitution after alpha-beta-depleted transplantation in children. Study findings and constraints: The authors attributed T-cell counts and diversity one year after transplant mostly to newly produced T cells.

Unique molecular identifiers were built into the TCRbeta library. TCRdb reprocessed the PCR reads via MiXCR and lists one record per CDR3 protein. The sample gives under 450,000 distinct CDR3 sequences, around 15% of which show up once; roughly 29% is in the top ten. The CDR3 is 15 residues long. The V gene end was trimmed by 3 bases and the J gene end by 2 bases; junction bases not matched to a gene: 4. CDR1 is SGHRS and CDR2 is YFSETQ in the germline V gene. The gene calls are TRBV5-1 and TRBJ2-3; 9 bases match TRBD1. The source was PBMCs, mostly from graft donor cells, collected 360 days after TCRalphabeta/CD19-depleted stem cell transplant. The receptor comes from a boy under two years old who had a stem cell transplant for Wiskott-Aldrich syndrome, so the T cells may come from the graft donor. CDR3 loop: CASSWDRDPTDTQYF. In nucleotides, the CDR3 is TGCGCCAGCAGCTGGGACAGGGACCCCACAGATACGCAGTATTTT.